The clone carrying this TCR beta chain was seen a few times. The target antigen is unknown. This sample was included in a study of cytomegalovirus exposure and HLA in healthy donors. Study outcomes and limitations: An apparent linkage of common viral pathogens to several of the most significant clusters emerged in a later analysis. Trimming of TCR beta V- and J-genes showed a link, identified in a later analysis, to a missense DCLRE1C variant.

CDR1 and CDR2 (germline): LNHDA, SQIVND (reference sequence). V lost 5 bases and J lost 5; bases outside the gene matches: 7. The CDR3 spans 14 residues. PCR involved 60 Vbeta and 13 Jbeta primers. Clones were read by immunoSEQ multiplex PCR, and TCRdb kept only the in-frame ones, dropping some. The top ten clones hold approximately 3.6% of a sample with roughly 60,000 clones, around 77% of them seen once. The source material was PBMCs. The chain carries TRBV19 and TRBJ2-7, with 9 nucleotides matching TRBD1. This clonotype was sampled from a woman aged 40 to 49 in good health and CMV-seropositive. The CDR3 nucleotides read TGTGCCAGTAGTTGGGGGACAGGGAGCCACGAGCAGTACTTC. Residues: CASSWGTGSHEQYF.